The 27 T cell receptor beta chains given below trace back to one sample, sequenced in a study of T cell responses to AZD1222 COVID-19 vaccine. The repertoire was sequenced with immunoSEQ multiplex PCR; TCRdb's copy has only in-frame clones and lacks some. The sample includes 95,000 to 100,000 clones, roughly 83% of them seen just once. The input for sequencing was peripheral blood, taken 28 days after the second AZD1222 dose. The receptors originated from an adult who received the AZD1222 COVID-19 vaccine.

The gene calls are TRBV5-1 and TRBJ2-7, with 7 bases that match TRBD1. V shed 2 bases and J 2 bases; nucleotides not matched to a gene: 7. The CDR3 covers 15 residues. Germline V lookup: CDR1 SGHRS, CDR2 YFSETQ. The CDR3 reads CASSFTLQGAYEQYF. CDR3 coding DNA: TGCGCCAGCAGCTTTACCCTCCAGGGGGCCTACGAGCAGTACTTC.

This clone was counted at least ten times. This chain joins TRBV11-3 and TRBJ1-1; D is ambiguous. CDR1 SGHNT and CDR2 YENEEA come from the germline V gene. V lost 1 base to trimming and J lost 1 base, with 4 bases between them. The CDR3 covers 13 residues. The CDR3 DNA follows: TGTGCCAGCAGCTTAGGGGGGAACACTGAAGCTTTCTTT. It translates to CASSLGGNTEAFF.

The chain carries TRBV5-6 and TRBJ2-7; 7 bases match TRBD1. V lost 4 bases and J lost 0; bases outside the gene matches: 10. The CDR3 runs 16 residues. Germline values: CDR1 SGHDT, CDR2 YYEEEE. The CDR3: CASSPAGQAVSYEQYF. The CDR3 nucleotides read TGTGCCAGCAGCCCGGCAGGACAGGCCGTCTCCTACGAGCAGTACTTC.

The V call is TRBV6-6, the J call TRBJ2-3, with D possibly TRBD1 on 5 matching bases. Germline values: CDR1 MNHNY, CDR2 SVGAGI (reference sequence). Between the trimmed V and J ends, which lost 2 bases and 6 bases, there was a span of 15 bases. The CDR3 spans 15 residues. CDR3 nucleotide sequence: TGTGCCAGCAGTTACCCCGGACAAAGCATGGATACGCAGTATTTT. This translates into CASSYPGQSMDTQYF.

Only a few counts were recorded for this clone. This sequence joins TRBV28 and TRBJ1-2; 10 nucleotides agree with TRBD1. Germline assignment: CDR1 MDHEN and CDR2 SYDVKM. Trimming cost V 8 bases and J 5 bases; bases outside gene matches: 2. The CDR3 contains 12 residues. CDR3 nucleotides: TGTGCCAGCGGGACAGGGGTGTATGGCTACACCTTC. Protein product: CASGTGVYGYTF.

The rearrangement joins TRBV6-2 or TRBV6-3 to TRBJ2-2; D may be TRBD1 or TRBD2 (5 bases each). The CDR3 contains 15 residues. The germline V and J ends were trimmed by 1 base and 5 bases, with 11 bases remaining between them. The V gene's germline CDR1 is MNHEY and CDR2 SVGEGT. The CDR3 loop reads CASSYLGTGTGELFF. The DNA of the CDR3 is TGTGCCAGCAGTTACTTGGGGACGGGGACCGGGGAGCTGTTTTTT.

V gene TRBV6-1 combines with J gene TRBJ1-1; tentatively, D is TRBD1 (5 bases). The CDR3 runs 12 residues. The germline gives CDR1 MNHNS, CDR2 SASEGT. The V and J ends lost 1 base and 6 bases respectively, with 6 bases between them. The DNA for the CDR3 is TGTGCCAGCAGTGAAGAGACAGCTGAAGCTTTCTTT. This sequence encodes CASSEETAEAFF.

This chain joins TRBV4-1 and TRBJ1-1; TRBD1 agrees at 7 bases. V dropped 2 bases and J dropped 0; count of bases not matched to a gene: 9. The CDR3 spans 17 residues. The germline V gene has CDR1 MGHRA and CDR2 YSYEKL. This chain's CDR3 is CASSQMTGRRMNTEAFF. The CDR3 nucleotides read TGCGCCAGCAGCCAAATGACAGGGCGGAGGATGAACACTGAAGCTTTCTTT.

The chain recombines TRBV5-1 with TRBJ2-7, with 9 bases that match TRBD1. The trim removed 1 base at V and 3 bases at J, leaving 5 bases unmatched. The length of the CDR3 is 15 residues. Germline CDR1 reads SGHRS; CDR2 reads YFSETQ. CDR3 protein: CASSLNPTGGYEQYF. The CDR3 bases are TGCGCCAGCAGCTTGAATCCGACAGGGGGCTACGAGCAGTACTTC.

The V call is TRBV6-1, the J call TRBJ2-7; 14 bases align to TRBD2. Trimming cost V 4 bases and J 1 base; bases outside gene matches: 3. This CDR3 has 16 residues. CDR1 MNHNS and CDR2 SASEGT come from the germline V gene. The CDR3 region has the DNA TGTGCCAGCAGTGGCTGGACTAGCGGGGGGTCCTACGAGCAGTACTTC. Translation gives CASSGWTSGGSYEQYF.

The V and J genes are TRBV18 and TRBJ2-5, with D possibly TRBD1 on 5 matching bases. Trimming shortened V by 8 bases and J by 1 base, and 11 bases separated the two germline ends. The V gene's germline CDR1 is KGHSH and CDR2 LQKENI. This CDR3 is 13 amino acids long. Here the CDR3 DNA reads TGTGCCAGCGACCAGGGAACCCAAGAGACCCAGTACTTC. It codes for CASDQGTQETQYF.

V gene TRBV28 combines with J gene TRBJ2-7; no firm D call. The CDR3 contains 14 residues. The V end was cut by 1 base, the J end by 5 bases, with 12 bases between. Germline V lookup: CDR1 MDHEN, CDR2 SYDVKM. This CDR3 reads CASSLSPSRNEQYF. The CDR3 nucleotides read TGTGCCAGCAGTTTATCCCCTTCTAGGAACGAGCAGTACTTC.

With regard to this clone: This sample includes further DNA sequences coding for the same CDR3. The chain employs TRBV7-9 and TRBJ1-1; 7 bases agree with TRBD1. CDR1 and CDR2 (germline): SEHNR, FQNEAQ (reference sequence). This CDR3 has 13 residues. V shed 3 bases, J shed 4 bases, and the junction held 2 bases outside the gene matches. DNA for the CDR3: TGTGCCAGCAGCTTCGGACAGGCCACTGAAGCTTTCTTT. It translates to CASSFGQATEAFF.

The chain recombines TRBV5-1 with TRBJ2-2; tentative D call: TRBD2 (6 bases). This CDR3 is built from 17 residues. V lost 4 bases, J lost 4 bases, and 20 bases lay in between. Germline CDR1 and CDR2: SGHRS and YFSETQ. The CDR3 DNA sequence: TGCGCCAGCAGCCCCTTCCTGGGCCTGGGGGGCACCGGGGAGCTGTTTTTT. This codes for CASSPFLGLGGTGELFF.

V usage is TRBV18 and J usage is TRBJ1-2; D is uncertain. CDR1 and CDR2 from the germline V gene are KGHSH and LQKENI. Deletions cut 3 bases from V and 1 base from J, with 9 bases between. This CDR3 comprises 14 residues. CDR3 residues: CASSPVGNNYGYTF. The CDR3 DNA follows: TGTGCCAGCTCACCGGTAGGGAATAACTATGGCTACACCTTC. Together with reference TRBV18 and TRBJ1-2, the CDR3 gives the full variable domain: NAGVMQNPRHLVRRRGQEARLRCSPMKGHSHVYWYRQLPEEGLKFMVYLQKENIIDESGMPKERFSAEFPKEGPSILRIQQVVRGDSAAYFCASSPVGNNYGYTFGSGTRLTVV.

The V and J genes are TRBV10-1 and TRBJ2-4; TRBD1 matches at 7 bases. J lost 4 bases, V lost 3 bases, and 3 bases had no gene match. Germline V gene sequence: CDR1 WNHNN, CDR2 SYGVQD (reference sequence). This CDR3 region has 14 residues. The CDR3 nucleotides are TGCGCCAGCAGTGAAACAGGGGCTAAAAACATTCAGTACTTC. It encodes CASSETGAKNIQYF.

This chain joins TRBV19 and TRBJ1-4, with a tentative D call TRBD1 (6 bases). The CDR3 is 14 amino acids. The germline gives CDR1 LNHDA, CDR2 SQIVND (reference sequence). The V and J ends lost 10 bases and 6 bases respectively, with 18 bases between them. The CDR3 protein is CATGRQVLDEKLFF. The CDR3 nucleotides read TGTGCCACCGGTCGACAGGTGTTAGATGAAAAACTGTTTTTT.

The chain carries TRBV18 and TRBJ1-2, with D uncertain. The V gene's germline CDR1 is KGHSH and CDR2 LQKENI. Trimming shortened V by 6 bases and J by 5 bases, and 13 bases separated the two germline ends. The CDR3 is made up of 13 amino acids. The CDR3 region has the DNA TGTGCCAGCTCCGTAGAGGTCCGGTATGGCTACACCTTC. Its translation is CASSVEVRYGYTF.

The chain uses TRBV18 and TRBJ1-1, with D hard to call. Germline V gene sequence: CDR1 KGHSH, CDR2 LQKENI. Trimming shortened V by 4 bases and J by 8 bases, and 17 bases separated the two germline ends. The CDR3 contains 14 residues. The CDR3 protein is CASSLTSSTPEAFF. CDR3 bases: TGTGCCAGCTCACTGACGTCCTCAACCCCCGAAGCTTTCTTT. Supplemented by reference TRBV18 and TRBJ1-1, the full variable domain reads NAGVMQNPRHLVRRRGQEARLRCSPMKGHSHVYWYRQLPEEGLKFMVYLQKENIIDESGMPKERFSAEFPKEGPSILRIQQVVRGDSAAYFCASSLTSSTPEAFFGQGTRLTVV.

The chain couples TRBV7-9 to TRBJ2-7, with 8 bases that match TRBD1. The CDR3 totals 14 residues. CDR1 SEHNR and CDR2 FQNEAQ come from the germline V gene (reference sequence). The junction had 8 bases not matched to a gene; V was cut back by 8 bases and J by 2 bases. CDR3 nucleotides: TGTGCCAGCCGGCCGGACAGGGCCCCCTACGAGCAGTACTTC. Translated, it gives CASRPDRAPYEQYF.

The rearrangement joins TRBV11-1 to TRBJ2-1; 9 nucleotides line up with TRBD2. This CDR3 is 15 amino acids long. CDR1 SGHAT and CDR2 FQDESV come from the germline V gene (reference sequence). Trimming took 3 bases from V and 3 from J; bases not matched to a gene: 3. CDR3 protein: CASSFSGGNYNEQFF. The CDR3 coding sequence is TGTGCCAGCAGCTTTAGCGGGGGCAACTACAATGAGCAGTTCTTC. Variable domain in full (rest from reference TRBV11-1 and TRBJ2-1): EAEVAQSPRYKITEKSQAVAFWCDPISGHATLYWYRQILGQGPELLVQFQDESVVDDSQLPKDRFSAERLKGVDSTLKIQPAELGDSAMYLCASSFSGGNYNEQFFGPGTRLTVL.

The chain employs TRBV28 and TRBJ1-5; no reliable D call. The CDR3 runs 14 residues. With 1 base removed from V and 3 bases from J, the gap between germline ends came to 7 bases. The germline V gene encodes CDR1 MDHEN and CDR2 SYDVKM. The CDR3, as DNA: TGTGCCAGCAGTTTATTGGGCAACAATCAGCCCCAGCATTTT. It translates to CASSLLGNNQPQHF. The entire variable domain, with the rest obtained from reference TRBV28 and TRBJ1-5, is as follows: DVKVTQSSRYLVKRTGEKVFLECVQDMDHENMFWYRQDPGLGLRLIYFSYDVKMKEKGDIPEGYSVSREKKERFSLILESASTNQTSMYLCASSLLGNNQPQHFGDGTRLSIL.

The gene calls are TRBV7-2 and TRBJ2-3; the D gene is possibly TRBD2 (5 bases). The V end lost 2 bases, the J end lost 7 bases, and 10 bases lay between the germline ends. The CDR3 is made up of 13 amino acids. The germline V gene encodes CDR1 SGHTA and CDR2 FQGNSA. The CDR3 coding sequence is TGTGCCAGCAGCTTATCTACGGGGAATACGCAGTATTTT. It translates to CASSLSTGNTQYF.

V is TRBV5-4 and J is TRBJ2-2; TRBD2 might be the D (5 bases). V shed 4 bases and J shed 0 bases, with 16 bases lying between them. The CDR3 totals 17 residues. CDR1 and CDR2 from the germline V gene are SGHNT and YYREEE (reference sequence). The CDR3 region has the DNA TGTGCCAGCAGCCCGCTCGGACGGGGTTCGAACACCGGGGAGCTGTTTTTT. It encodes CASSPLGRGSNTGELFF. The complete variable domain, with remaining parts taken from reference TRBV5-4 and TRBJ2-2, reads ETGVTQSPTHLIKTRGQQVTLRCSSQSGHNTVSWYQQALGQGPQFIFQYYREEENGRGNFPPRFSGLQFPNYSSELNVNALELDDSALYLCASSPLGRGSNTGELFFGEGSRLTVL.

The CDR3 region has the DNA TGTGCCAGCAGCTGGACAGGGCGCTCTGGAAACACCATATATTTT. Translated: CASSWTGRSGNTIYF. The chain has TRBV7-9 and TRBJ1-3; 8 bases map to TRBD1. The CDR3 runs 15 residues. Germline V gene lookup returns CDR1 SEHNR and CDR2 FQNEAQ (reference sequence). Trimming took 4 bases from V and 0 from J; bases not matched to a gene: 2.

V is TRBV13 and J is TRBJ2-1; 8 nucleotides agree with TRBD1. The J segment lost 14 bases and the V segment lost 2 bases, leaving 11 bases of the junction unmatched. There are 14 residues in the CDR3. Germline loops: CDR1 PRHDT, CDR2 FYEKMQ (reference sequence). The CDR3: CASSLIGTGTCEFF. The CDR3 DNA sequence: TGTGCCAGCAGCTTAATCGGGACAGGAACCTGCGAGTTCTTC.

This clone was observed a single time. The chain recombines TRBV19 with TRBJ1-2, with 10 bases lining up with TRBD1. The CDR3 loop spans 14 amino acids. The V segment lost 5 bases and the J segment 4 bases; nucleotides outside the gene matches: 4. Per the germline V gene, CDR1 is LNHDA and CDR2 is SQIVND (reference sequence). The CDR3 bases are TGTGCCAGTAGTCCGGACAGGGGGGGCTATGGCTACACCTTC. Amino acids: CASSPDRGGYGYTF.